This T cell receptor (beta chain) was captured in a study of cytomegalovirus exposure and HLA in healthy donors. General study results and limits: Sequencing depth across donors, presence/absence analyses assumed, was roughly uniform. A list of roughly 180 TCR beta chains associated with cytomegalovirus was given. In a later analysis, across HLA loci, associated TCR counts were highest for DRB1, lowest for HLA-C. The dataset shows that most TCR sequences were rare, while some public TCRs occurred in many donors.

This clone showed up just a few times. Antigen: not known. The CDR3 runs to 12 residues. The germline CDR1 and CDR2 sequences are KGHSH and LQKENI. Trimming took 2 bases from V and 7 from J; bases not matched to a gene: 1. Researchers ran the PCR with 60 Vbeta and 13 Jbeta primers. TCRdb's copy holds only in-frame clones and misses some; the assay was immunoSEQ multiplex PCR. The data show around 140,000 clones, almost 80% seen once. This receptor was taken from a female donor in good health and CMV-seronegative. The chain carries TRBV18 and TRBJ1-1, with 7 positions matching TRBD1. The sequencing input was PBMCs. The CDR3 bases are TGTGCCAGCTCACCAAGACAGGGTGAAGCTTTCTTT. Its protein product is CASSPRQGEAFF.